The 18 T cell receptor beta chains below come from one sample, sequenced in a study of beta chain features in type 1 diabetes. Expressed TCRB transcripts were sequenced after all isolated RNA was converted to cDNA. Produced via immunoSEQ multiplex PCR; TCRdb's table is partial and in-frame only. The sample holds under 150,000 clones, nearly 50% seen once. Material for sequencing was Tregs from blood. These receptors came from a man between 18 and 35 years old in good health.

This clone appeared a few times. The CDR3 bases are TGTGCCAGCAGCTTGGTGGCAGGGGAAGCCAAAAACATTCAGTACTTC. It codes for CASSLVAGEAKNIQYF. This chain joins TRBV5-4 and TRBJ2-4, with a possible D match to TRBD1 (6 bases). The V and J ends lost 0 bases and 0 bases respectively, with 10 bases between them. From germline, CDR1 is SGHNT and CDR2 YYREEE (reference sequence). This CDR3 comprises 16 residues.

Of note for this clone: At one end, the junction sequence differs from germline, possibly due to a read error. The chain joins TRBV18 to TRBJ1-1; 9 bases align to TRBD1. CDR1 is KGHSH, CDR2 LQKENI, per germline. The CDR3 totals 13 residues. CDR3 sequence reads: CANSPMDRGFAFF. The CDR3 DNA reads TGTGCCAACTCACCAATGGACAGGGGATTCGCTTTCTTT.

The gene calls are TRBV18 and TRBJ2-5, with D perhaps TRBD2 (5 bases). Trimming cost V 2 bases and J 7 bases, with 17 bases left between them. Germline CDR1 reads KGHSH; CDR2 reads LQKENI. The CDR3 totals 15 residues. The CDR3 DNA reads TGTGCCAGCTCACCAATGGACTTGGTCGTTGGGACCCAGTACTTC. Protein sequence: CASSPMDLVVGTQYF. The full variable domain, rest sourced from reference TRBV18 and TRBJ2-5, is NAGVMQNPRHLVRRRGQEARLRCSPMKGHSHVYWYRQLPEEGLKFMVYLQKENIIDESGMPKERFSAEFPKEGPSILRIQQVVRGDSAAYFCASSPMDLVVGTQYFGPGTRLLVL.

This clone has just a few counts. V usage is TRBV7-2 and J usage is TRBJ1-4, with D tentatively TRBD1 (5 bases). Between the trimmed V and J ends, which lost 1 base and 7 bases, there was a span of 13 bases. The CDR3 sequence is 15 residues long. Germline CDR1 is SGHTA and CDR2 is FQGNSA. DNA for the CDR3: TGTGCCAGCAGCTTAGTCGGGGACTTCGGTGAAAAACTGTTTTTT. This encodes CASSLVGDFGEKLFF.

V is TRBV18 and J is TRBJ2-1; 11 bases are shared with TRBD2. J was trimmed by 14 bases and V by 2 bases; bases with no gene match: 5. In germline, CDR1 is KGHSH, CDR2 LQKENI. This CDR3 spans 13 amino acids. The CDR3 DNA reads as TGTGCCAGCTCACCAGGGACTAGCGGACTCGAGTTCTTC. Translation: CASSPGTSGLEFF.

The V and J genes are TRBV18 and TRBJ1-1, with TRBD1 as a possible D gene (5 bases). The CDR3 contains 12 residues. Trimming stripped 5 bases from V and 5 bases from J, with 9 bases between. Germline-derived CDR1 and CDR2 are KGHSH and LQKENI. As DNA, the CDR3 is TGTGCCAGCTCAACGCAGGGTACTGAAGCTTTCTTT. Translation: CASSTQGTEAFF.

CDR3: CAWGRRQAQDTIYF. The DNA for the CDR3 is TGTGCCTGGGGTCGTAGGCAGGCCCAGGACACCATATATTTT. The J gene is TRBJ1-3, the V gene TRBV30; D gene ambiguous. This CDR3 region has 14 residues. V lost 5 bases, J lost 8 bases, and 19 bases lay in between. The V gene's germline CDR1 is GTSNPN and CDR2 SVGIG (reference sequence).

This clone was found a few times. The V call is TRBV4-3, the J call TRBJ2-7, with 13 bases aligning to TRBD2. The V gene end was trimmed by 4 bases and the J gene end by 3 bases; junction bases not matched to a gene: 18. The CDR3 has 20 amino acids. CDR1 and CDR2 from the germline V gene are LGHNA and YSLEER. The CDR3 nucleotides are TGCGCCAGCAGCCCCAACGACCCGGGACTAGCGGGACGTCAGGGCTACGAGCAGTACTTC. It is translated as CASSPNDPGLAGRQGYEQYF.

The V and J genes are TRBV5-4 and TRBJ1-2, with D possibly TRBD1 on 5 matching bases. Per the germline V gene, CDR1 is SGHNT and CDR2 is YYREEE (reference sequence). The CDR3 loop spans 16 amino acids. Trimming cost V 0 bases and J 4 bases, with 16 bases left between them. CDR3 region: CASSLDPTGDVYGYTF. CDR3 nucleotide sequence: TGTGCCAGCAGCTTGGACCCTACAGGCGACGTCTATGGCTACACCTTC.

The V and J genes are TRBV6-1 and TRBJ1-2; 8 nucleotides line up with TRBD1. V lost 7 bases to trimming and J lost 8 bases; unmatched junction nucleotides: 6. CDR1 is MNHNS and CDR2 is SASEGT in the germline V gene. The CDR3 contains 12 residues. The CDR3 DNA reads as TGTGCCAGCACCGACAGGGGAACGGGCTACACCTTC. Encoded protein: CASTDRGTGYTF.

This clone was seen more than once but under ten times. This chain joins TRBV15 and TRBJ1-5, with D perhaps TRBD1 (5 bases). Germline CDR1 and CDR2: LNHNV and YYDKDF (reference sequence). Trimming stripped 5 bases from V and 11 bases from J, with 19 bases between. The CDR3 loop spans 14 amino acids. Here the CDR3 reads CATSPLDRGGAQHF. The CDR3 DNA reads as TGTGCCACCAGCCCGCTGGACCGCGGGGGGGCCCAGCATTTT.

The CDR3 sequence is CASSFSGGGPYEQYF. In DNA form, the CDR3 reads TGTGCCAGCAGTTTCAGTGGGGGCGGTCCCTACGAGCAGTACTTC. The chain recombines TRBV28 with TRBJ2-7; tentatively, D is TRBD1 (6 bases). From germline, CDR1 is MDHEN and CDR2 SYDVKM. The CDR3 runs 15 residues. Trimming removed 3 bases from V and 2 bases from J, with 14 bases in between.

The rearrangement joins TRBV4-3 to TRBJ1-5; TRBD1 agrees at 9 bases. The CDR3 loop spans 14 amino acids. Germline V gene lookup returns CDR1 LGHNA and CDR2 YSLEER. Losses at the gene ends were 4 bases for V and 9 bases for J; bases not matched to a gene: 7. The CDR3 loop reads CASSPHRGQRPQHF. The CDR3 coding sequence is TGCGCCAGCAGCCCCCACAGGGGGCAACGGCCCCAGCATTTT.

The chain couples TRBV7-3 to TRBJ2-1, with a tentative D call TRBD1 (5 bases). The germline V gene has CDR1 SGHTA and CDR2 FQGTGA. The V and J ends lost 1 base and 4 bases respectively, with 8 bases between them. The CDR3 is made up of 14 amino acids. CDR3 nucleotide sequence: TGTGCCAGCAGCTTAAGGGGCCAGTACAATGAGCAGTTCTTC. This sequence encodes CASSLRGQYNEQFF.

Only a few counts were recorded for this clone. This sequence joins TRBV27 and TRBJ1-1; no clear D gene. The CDR3 length is 14 residues. The V end was cut by 2 bases, the J end by 1 base, with 8 bases between. The germline gives CDR1 MNHEY, CDR2 SMNVEV (reference sequence). CDR3 residues: CASSLIGRNTEAFF. As DNA, the CDR3 is TGTGCCAGCAGTTTAATTGGGCGGAACACTGAAGCTTTCTTT.

Only a few counts were recorded for this clone. This chain joins TRBV6-5 and TRBJ2-1; 7 nucleotides line up with TRBD1. This CDR3 is built from 15 residues. Germline assignment: CDR1 MNHEY and CDR2 SVGAGI. Trimming took 3 bases from V and 3 from J; bases not matched to a gene: 5. In DNA, the CDR3 is TGTGCCAGCAGTTATAACAGGGGCCACTACAATGAGCAGTTCTTC. Protein: CASSYNRGHYNEQFF.

In DNA form, the CDR3 reads TGTGCCACCAGCTGGAGCGGGAGGGTCTACAATGAGCAGTTCTTC. It specifies CATSWSGRVYNEQFF. This chain uses TRBV15 with TRBJ2-1, with 10 bases lining up with TRBD2. The junction had 4 bases not matched to a gene; V was cut back by 5 bases and J by 3 bases. The length of the CDR3 is 15 residues. Germline CDR1 LNHNV, CDR2 YYDKDF (reference sequence).

The CDR3 sequence: CASSVISGGWNTGELFF. The CDR3 nucleotides read TGTGCCAGCAGCGTCATTAGCGGGGGCTGGAACACCGGGGAGCTGTTTTTT. The J gene is TRBJ2-2, the V gene TRBV9; 9 bases match TRBD2. Germline lookup yields CDR1 SGDLS and CDR2 YYNGEE. The CDR3 length is 17 residues. V was pared by 2 bases and J by 1 base, with 6 bases of the junction left unmatched.